A selection of T cell receptor beta chains follows, all from one sample in a study of blood T cell repertoires in COVID-19. Using immunoSEQ multiplex PCR, the repertoire was profiled, and TCRdb retains in-frame clones only, with some absent. Here the sample spans about 160,000 clones, roughly 90% being singletons. The sequenced sample was PBMCs or T cells enriched from blood (not recorded which). The source is a woman aged 50 to 60 who had recovered from COVID-19. Both conserved end residues are part of each CDR3. The order of the fields is V gene, D gene, J gene, clone size, CDR3 protein, CDR3 DNA. A D gene is named only where the DNA matches it firmly. Rows give clone size only sometimes, using once, few, many, or a class for an expanded clone.

>TRBV5-1|TRBD2|TRBJ2-5|NA
CASSPGLAGGETQYF
TGCGCCAGCAGCCCGGGACTAGCGGGTGGGGAGACCCAGTACTTC
>TRBV6-2/TRBV6-3|NA|TRBJ2-1|NA
CASSYSANNEQFF
TGTGCCAGCAGTTACTCGGCCAACAATGAGCAGTTCTTC
>TRBV6-2/TRBV6-3|NA|TRBJ2-7|NA
CASSAIYEQYF
TGTGCCAGCAGCGCTATCTACGAGCAGTACTTC
>TRBV27|NA|TRBJ1-5|NA
CATRQGSNQPQHF
TGTGCCACCCGCCAGGGAAGCAATCAGCCCCAGCATTTT
>TRBV10-1|NA|TRBJ1-5|NA
CAPYRESQPQHF
TGCGCCCCCTACAGGGAAAGCCAGCCCCAGCATTTT
>TRBV12-3/TRBV12-4|NA|TRBJ2-7|NA
CASSPGLSYEQYF
TGTGCCAGCAGTCCGGGACTCTCCTACGAGCAGTACTTC
>TRBV19|TRBD1|TRBJ1-2|NA
CASSMGDRGAGYTF
TGTGCCAGTAGTATGGGGGACAGGGGAGCTGGCTACACCTTC
>TRBV4-2|TRBD1|TRBJ2-2|NA
CASSQVGTGSNTGELFF
TGTGCCAGCAGCCAAGTGGGGACAGGCAGCAACACCGGGGAGCTGTTTTTT
>TRBV7-8|TRBD1|TRBJ1-2|NA
CASSVRGQIYGYTF
TGTGCCAGCAGCGTTCGGGGACAGATCTATGGCTACACCTTC
>TRBV6-5|NA|TRBJ2-7|NA
CASSYLQGTDYEQYF
TGTGCCAGCAGTTACTTACAGGGTACCGACTACGAGCAGTACTTC
>TRBV7-2|NA|TRBJ2-7|NA
CASSSMTDEQYF
TGTGCCAGCAGCTCCATGACTGACGAGCAGTACTTC
>TRBV9|TRBD2|TRBJ2-1|NA
CASSVEVRGAANEQFF
TGTGCCAGCAGCGTAGAAGTGCGGGGGGCAGCCAATGAGCAGTTCTTC
>TRBV19|TRBD2|TRBJ2-2|once
CASSIGIAGGGATGELFF
TGTGCCAGTAGTATCGGCATAGCGGGAGGGGGGGCGACCGGGGAGCTGTTTTTT
>TRBV20-1|NA|TRBJ2-7|NA
CSASPEGHEQYF
TGCAGTGCTAGTCCCGAGGGTCACGAGCAGTACTTC
>TRBV5-5|NA|TRBJ1-3|NA
CASSLATGQVSGNTIYF
TGTGCCAGCAGCTTGGCGACAGGACAAGTCTCTGGAAACACCATATATTTT
>TRBV5-6|NA|TRBJ1-2|NA
CASNPGGRPYGYTF
TGTGCCAGCAACCCGGGGGGGCGACCCTATGGCTACACCTTC
>TRBV19|NA|TRBJ1-5|NA
CASSMGRANSNQPQHF
TGTGCCAGTAGTATGGGCAGAGCTAATAGCAATCAGCCCCAGCATTTT
>TRBV6-5|TRBD1|TRBJ2-7|NA
CASRKGGPAEQYF
TGTGCCAGCAGGAAAGGGGGCCCGGCAGAGCAGTACTTC
>TRBV19|TRBD2|TRBJ2-3|NA
CASSPWGTRLIDTQYF
TGTGCCAGTAGTCCATGGGGGACTAGGTTGATAGATACGCAGTATTTT
>TRBV24-1|TRBD1|TRBJ2-1|NA
CATSVNRGLSLDNEQFF
TGTGCCACCAGTGTCAACAGGGGTTTAAGCTTGGACAATGAGCAGTTCTTC
>TRBV7-3|NA|TRBJ2-2|few
CASSETGSNTGELFF
TGTGCCAGCAGCGAGACAGGTTCGAACACCGGGGAGCTGTTTTTT
>TRBV5-6|NA|TRBJ2-7|NA
CASSHRNDYEQYF
TGTGCCAGCAGCCACAGGAACGACTACGAGCAGTACTTC